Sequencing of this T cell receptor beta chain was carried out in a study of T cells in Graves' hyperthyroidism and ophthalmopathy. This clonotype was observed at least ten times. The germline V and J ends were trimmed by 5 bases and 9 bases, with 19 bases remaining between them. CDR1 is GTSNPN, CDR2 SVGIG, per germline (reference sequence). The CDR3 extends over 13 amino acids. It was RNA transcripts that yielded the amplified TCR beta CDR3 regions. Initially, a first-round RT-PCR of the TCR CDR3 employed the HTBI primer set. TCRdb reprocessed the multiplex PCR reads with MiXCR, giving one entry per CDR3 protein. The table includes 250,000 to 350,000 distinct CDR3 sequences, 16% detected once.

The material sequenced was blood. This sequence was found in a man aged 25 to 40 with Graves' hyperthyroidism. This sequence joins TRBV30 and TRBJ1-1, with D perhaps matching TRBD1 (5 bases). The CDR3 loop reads CAWSEGNLPQAFF. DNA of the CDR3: TGTGCCTGGTCGGAGGGGAACCTCCCCCAAGCTTTCTTT.